The sequence of this TCR beta chain was determined in a study of shared clonotypes between healthy human individuals. The CDR3 covers 13 residues. The germline CDR1 and CDR2 sequences are LGHNA and YNFKEQ. Deep level was the assay's run setting. Measured with immunoSEQ multiplex PCR; TCRdb has only the in-frame clones, and not every one. The sample has about 990,000 clones, around 82% seen once; the top ten hold around 0.61%. Study conclusions and caveats: Deeper or shallower sequencing was expected to change how clonotypes are shared among donors.

The sample holds many counts of this clone. What it binds is not known. Compared with germline, one end of the junction differs, possibly owing to a read error. This chain connects TRBV4-2 to TRBJ2-5; no reliable D call. The source is a man in his late teens or twenties in good health. Some clones in this sample may be carry-over from other donors' samples. The sequencing sample was made of memory CD4+ T cells from PBMCs. This sample's subset: CD45RA-negative fraction. This CDR3 reads CASSQDGRKGPNF. The CDR3 nucleotides are TGTGCCAGCAGCCAAGACGGGCGCAAAGGGCCTAACTTC.